These 23 T cell receptor beta chains originate from one sample sequenced in a study of T-cell memory formation after mild COVID-19. TCRdb re-called the 5' RACE reads through MiXCR, storing one row per CDR3 protein. The data contain approximately 210,000 distinct CDR3 sequences, more than 25% of them singletons. The material sequenced was PBMCs or a T cell subset sorted from them (not recorded which). These receptors all come from an adult woman who had mild COVID-19 (a few samples of this study predate the infection). Cell type and time point are not known.

The chain combines TRBV24-1 with TRBJ2-3, with 11 bases aligning to TRBD2. The ends lost 3 bases at V and 7 bases at J; junction bases unmatched: 8. CDR1 KGHDR and CDR2 SFDVKD come from the germline V gene. This CDR3 has 16 residues. CDR3: CATSDPKASGGNTQYF. CDR3 DNA sequence: TGTGCCACCAGTGATCCGAAGGCTAGCGGGGGGAATACGCAGTATTTT.

In this sample, this clonotype turned up a few times. The rearrangement links TRBV3-1 to TRBJ2-3, with 7 bases that match TRBD2. Germline V lookup: CDR1 LGHDT, CDR2 YNNKEL (reference sequence). V lost 4 bases and J lost 5; bases outside the gene matches: 9. The CDR3 is 15 residues long. The CDR3, as DNA: TGTGCCAGCAGCCTAAAAGCGGGCGGGGGAGATACGCAGTATTTT. This gives the protein CASSLKAGGGDTQYF.

The sample holds a few counts of this clonotype. The V call is TRBV6-1, the J call TRBJ2-3; TRBD1 might be the D (6 bases). Trimming stripped 7 bases from V and 8 bases from J, with 22 bases between. In germline, CDR1 is MNHNS, CDR2 SASEGT. The CDR3 spans 15 residues. In DNA form, the CDR3 reads TGTGCCAGCACCTTAGGGGGAAATCCGAAGGCTACGCAGTATTTT. Translated, it gives CASTLGGNPKATQYF.

The chain employs TRBV12-3 or TRBV12-4 and TRBJ2-7; TRBD1 aligns across 8 bases. V lost 3 bases and J lost 4; bases outside the gene matches: 5. The length of the CDR3 is 14 residues. CDR3 protein: CASSFGQGVYEQYF. Written as DNA, the CDR3 is TGTGCCAGCAGTTTCGGACAGGGTGTGTACGAGCAGTACTTC.

This clonotype was recorded a few times. At one boundary the junction diverges from the germline segment, which might be a read error. The chain carries TRBV7-7 and TRBJ2-3; D gene ambiguous. The CDR3 is made up of 15 amino acids. Germline CDR1 SSHAT, CDR2 FNYEAQ (reference sequence). The chain's CDR3 is CASSRRPFSTDTQYF. CDR3 in DNA: TGTGCTAGCAGCCGCAGGCCCTTTAGCACAGATACGCAGTATTTT.

V is TRBV18 and J is TRBJ1-1, with D tentatively TRBD1 (6 bases). CDR1 is KGHSH and CDR2 is LQKENI in the germline V gene. This CDR3 comprises 16 residues. V was trimmed by 2 bases and J by 0 bases, leaving 13 bases between them. This chain's CDR3 is CASSPATGPMNTEAFF. The CDR3 region has the DNA TGTGCCAGCTCACCAGCCACAGGGCCCATGAACACTGAAGCTTTCTTT.

In nucleotides, the CDR3 is TGTGCCAGCAGCTTCTCTTCTAGCGGGAGGCGGGCAGATACGCAGTATTTT. This encodes CASSFSSSGRRADTQYF. The chain joins TRBV11-2 to TRBJ2-3; the match to TRBD2 covers 11 bases. J lost 4 bases, V lost 3 bases, and 9 bases had no gene match. CDR3 length: 17 amino acids. Germline lookup yields CDR1 SGHAT and CDR2 FQNNGV.

This clonotype was detected only a few times. J is TRBJ2-5 and V is TRBV7-2; D unclear. The CDR3 covers 15 residues. The germline V gene encodes CDR1 SGHTA and CDR2 FQGNSA. Trimming stripped 2 bases from V and 3 bases from J, with 13 bases between. Written as DNA, the CDR3 is TGTGCCAGCAGCTTACGCTCCGCGGCTGAAGAGACCCAGTACTTC. Translation gives CASSLRSAAEETQYF.

The rearrangement uses TRBV27 and TRBJ2-7; D unresolved. The CDR3 contains 13 residues. V was clipped by 1 base and J by 5 bases, with 9 bases between them. Germline V CDR1 and CDR2: MNHEY, SMNVEV (reference sequence). Written as DNA, the CDR3 is TGTGCCAGCAGTTTATTCGCGTTCCACGAGCAGTACTTC. Residues: CASSLFAFHEQYF.

This clonotype showed up just a few times. The rearrangement links TRBV20-1 to TRBJ2-3; TRBD2 agrees at 7 bases. The V and J ends lost 1 base and 2 bases, in that order; junction bases with no gene match: 3. The germline gives CDR1 DFQATT, CDR2 SNEGSKA (reference sequence). This CDR3 comprises 14 residues. CDR3 DNA: TGCAGTGCTAGAGGCCTAGCGGACACAGATACGCAGTATTTT. This gives the protein CSARGLADTDTQYF.

Of note for this clonotype: One end of the junction varies from germline; a read error may be responsible. The V call is TRBV23-1, the J call TRBJ2-3; D gene uncertain. TRBV23-1 falls under the ORF class, with uncertain function. The CDR3 totals 16 residues. The CDR3 loop is CASCQSYLGFADTQYF. CDR3 sequence (DNA): TGCGCCAGCTGTCAATCTTATCTCGGGTTTGCAGATACGCAGTATTTT.

This clonotype has a handful of counts. The chain combines TRBV7-8 with TRBJ2-1, with 8 positions matching TRBD2. CDR1 is SGHVS and CDR2 is FQNEAQ in the germline V gene. This CDR3 has 14 residues. V was clipped by 5 bases and J by 2 bases; unmatched bases: 2. CDR3 DNA: TGTGCCAGCAGCCAGCGGGAGACCTACAATGAGCAGTTCTTC. It yields the protein CASSQRETYNEQFF.

This sequence joins TRBV3-1 and TRBJ2-7; tentatively, D is TRBD2 (5 bases). Per the germline V gene, CDR1 is LGHDT and CDR2 is YNNKEL (reference sequence). This CDR3 region has 15 residues. V was cut by 1 base and J by 6 bases, with 16 bases left in between. CDR3 amino acids: CASSQGPSGLGEQYF. CDR3 coding DNA: TGTGCCAGCAGCCAAGGGCCCTCGGGATTGGGCGAGCAGTACTTC.

The rearrangement links TRBV29-1 to TRBJ2-2, with D unresolved. The V end lost 1 base, the J end lost 6 bases, and 6 bases lay between the germline ends. Germline assignment: CDR1 SQVTM and CDR2 ANQGSEA. CDR3 length: 12 residues. CDR3: CSVEAPSGELFF. The CDR3 DNA is TGCAGCGTTGAAGCACCCTCCGGGGAGCTGTTTTTT.

This clonotype was detected ten times or more. The chain uses TRBV7-8 and TRBJ2-5; D gene unclear. Germline CDR1 reads SGHVS; CDR2 reads FQNEAQ. V was clipped by 2 bases and J by 4 bases, with 5 bases between them. This CDR3 comprises 12 residues. The CDR3 sequence is CASSLSGETQYF. The DNA of the CDR3 is TGTGCCAGCAGCTTATCCGGAGAGACCCAGTACTTC.

This clonotype has a handful of counts. V usage is TRBV12-5 and J usage is TRBJ2-3; D might be TRBD2 (6 bases). Germline values: CDR1 LGHNT, CDR2 FRNRAP. V dropped 1 base and J dropped 2 bases, with 13 bases sitting between them. The CDR3 is made up of 16 amino acids. DNA of the CDR3: TGTGCTAGTGGTTTGGGGGAGGTTTCGCCCACAGATACGCAGTATTTT. Protein: CASGLGEVSPTDTQYF.

The J gene is TRBJ1-1, the V gene TRBV6-2 or TRBV6-3; no clear D gene. CDR1 MNHEY and CDR2 SVGEGT come from the germline V gene. There are 15 residues in the CDR3. The V end was cut by 7 bases, the J end by 3 bases, with 18 bases between. CDR3 in DNA: TGTGCCAGCACCTCCCTGGGGAAGTGGGACACTGAAGCTTTCTTT. Translated: CASTSLGKWDTEAFF.

This clonotype was seen only a few times. The chain carries TRBV20-1 and TRBJ1-1, with TRBD1 matching over 8 bases. J lost 8 bases, V lost 2 bases, and 13 bases had no gene match. Germline values: CDR1 DFQATT, CDR2 SNEGSKA (reference sequence). The CDR3 covers 15 residues. For the CDR3, the DNA is TGCAGTGCTAGATGGACAGGGAAAAGGGCCCTCGAAGCTTTCTTT. This gives the protein CSARWTGKRALEAFF.

This chain links TRBV5-1 with TRBJ2-3; D not certain. V was clipped by 0 bases and J by 3 bases, with 5 bases between them. CDR3 length equals 13 residues. From germline, CDR1 is SGHRS and CDR2 YFSETQ. In DNA form, the CDR3 reads TGCGCCAGCAGCTTGGGGCTAACAGATACGCAGTATTTT. As protein: CASSLGLTDTQYF.

The CDR3 DNA reads TGCGCCAGCAGCCCGACAGGGGAGAACACTGAAGCTTTCTTT. Translation gives CASSPTGENTEAFF. The chain joins TRBV5-1 to TRBJ1-1; TRBD1 agrees at 8 bases. This CDR3 is 14 amino acids long. In germline, CDR1 is SGHRS, CDR2 YFSETQ. Trimming cost V 4 bases and J 1 base; bases outside gene matches: 3.

This clonotype was detected a few times. This chain joins TRBV20-1 and TRBJ2-7; 12 bases are a match to TRBD1. Germline lookup yields CDR1 DFQATT and CDR2 SNEGSKA (reference sequence). This CDR3 spans 15 amino acids. V shed 3 bases, J shed 2 bases, and the junction held 5 bases outside the gene matches. CDR3 sequence reads: CSARGTGGFAYEQYF. DNA of the CDR3: TGCAGTGCTAGGGGGACAGGGGGCTTTGCCTACGAGCAGTACTTC.

J is TRBJ2-7 and V is TRBV20-1; no clear D. This CDR3 comprises 15 residues. CDR1 and CDR2 from the germline V gene are DFQATT and SNEGSKA (reference sequence). The V and J ends lost 1 base and 0 bases respectively, with 13 bases between them. DNA for the CDR3: TGCAGTGCTAGAGCTTTGACCGTCGGCTCCTACGAGCAGTACTTC. This gives the protein CSARALTVGSYEQYF.

The rearrangement links TRBV7-6 to TRBJ1-5, with D maybe TRBD1 (5 bases). CDR3 length: 16 amino acids. V was shortened by 5 bases and J by 0 bases, with 14 bases between the two germline ends. CDR1 SGHVS and CDR2 FNYEAQ come from the germline V gene. DNA of the CDR3: TGTGCCAGCAGCGTCGGGACCTACGATAGCAATCAGCCCCAGCATTTT. It specifies CASSVGTYDSNQPQHF. The variable domain in full, completed from reference TRBV7-6 and TRBJ1-5, reads GAGVSQSPRYKVTKRGQDVALRCDPISGHVSLYWYRQALGQGPEFLTYFNYEAQQDKSGLPNDRFSAERPEGSISTLTIQRTEQRDSAMYRCASSVGTYDSNQPQHFGDGTRLSIL.